This record looks at one T cell receptor (beta chain) sequence and its context. In the source study's methods: Quantification of nucleated cells was approximated via reference gene primer amplification. Data came from immunoSEQ multiplex PCR; TCRdb stores just in-frame clones and leaves some out. The V and J calls and the clone size are those of that table, but D and trimming were determined from the DNA. This sample has around 75,000 clones, with around 79% found just once. These data are taken from a study of blood T cell repertoires in COVID-19. Study details: Spain, Italy and the United States supplied samples that represented acute and convalescent COVID-19. Sources were T cells, B-cell-depleted T cells, or PBMCs; the material itself was cDNA or gDNA.

CDR1 is MNHEY and CDR2 is SVGAGI in the germline V gene. Trimming removed 0 bases from V and 7 bases from J, with 10 bases in between. The CDR3 extends over 15 amino acids. The sequenced sample consisted of peripheral blood. V usage is TRBV6-5 and J usage is TRBJ1-6; D call uncertain. This clonotype was sampled from a woman over 75 with active or convalescent COVID-19. The CDR3 nucleotides are TGTGCCAGCAGTTACTCCCGGGGAGGAAATTCACCCCTCCACTTT. Amino acid sequence: CASSYSRGGNSPLHF.